What follows are 20 T cell receptor beta chains derived from one specimen sequenced in a study of blood T cell repertoires in COVID-19. Sequenced by immunoSEQ multiplex PCR; TCRdb stores in-frame clones only, minus some. The sample has roughly 300,000 clones; more than 85% are singletons. Sequencing was done on a sample of PBMCs or T cells enriched from blood (not recorded which). These receptors all come from a woman aged 25 to 39 who had recovered from COVID-19.

This chain connects TRBV29-1 to TRBJ2-7; D may be TRBD2 (5 bases). Per the germline V gene, CDR1 is SQVTM and CDR2 is ANQGSEA. The CDR3 runs to 15 residues. The V end was cut by 2 bases, the J end by 2 bases, with 16 bases between. The CDR3 DNA reads TGCAGCGTTGAAATGGGTCGGGGTAAAGCCTACGAGCAGTACTTC. Translated, it gives CSVEMGRGKAYEQYF.

CDR3 coding DNA: TGTGCCAGCAGGGGACAGGAGTATCAGCCCCAGCATTTT. It codes for CASRGQEYQPQHF. The V call is TRBV6-5, the J call TRBJ1-5; 8 bases are a match to TRBD1. V shed 6 bases, J shed 5 bases, and the junction held 3 bases outside the gene matches. Germline V lookup: CDR1 MNHEY, CDR2 SVGAGI. CDR3 length: 13 amino acids.

This chain joins TRBV3-1 (or the pseudogene TRBV3-2) and TRBJ2-1; D unclear. The germline CDR1 and CDR2 sequences are LGHDT and YNNKEL (reference sequence). Trimming removed 1 base from V and 10 bases from J, with 14 bases in between. The CDR3 covers 14 residues. CDR3 amino acids: CASSQVAALAEQFF. CDR3 in DNA: TGTGCCAGCAGCCAAGTAGCAGCCTTGGCCGAGCAGTTCTTC.

This rearrangement joins TRBV18 to TRBJ1-2, with TRBD1 matching over 7 bases. From germline, CDR1 is KGHSH and CDR2 LQKENI. The CDR3 length is 13 residues. Trimming cost V 3 bases and J 7 bases; bases outside gene matches: 5. This CDR3 reads CASSPGTAFGYTF. CDR3 bases: TGTGCCAGCTCACCCGGGACAGCTTTTGGCTACACCTTC.

V and J are TRBV5-1 and TRBJ2-7, with TRBD2 matching 10 bases. V shed 1 base and J 1 base; nucleotides not matched to a gene: 8. This CDR3 spans 17 amino acids. Germline V gene sequence: CDR1 SGHRS, CDR2 YFSETQ. CDR3 nucleotides: TGCGCCAGCAGCTTGCTAGCGGGAGCCTCCCAATCCTACGAGCAGTACTTC. This translates into CASSLLAGASQSYEQYF.

The chain has TRBV18 and TRBJ2-7; 11 bases agree with TRBD2. The CDR3 runs 15 residues. J gave up 4 bases and V 5 bases, and 7 bases lay outside the gene matches. Germline V gives CDR1 KGHSH, CDR2 LQKENI. Written as DNA, the CDR3 is TGTGCCAGCTCAACCGCTACTAGCGGGAGTTACGAGCAGTACTTC. Encoded protein: CASSTATSGSYEQYF.

This clone was observed a few times. The chain couples TRBV18 to TRBJ1-2; 9 positions agree with TRBD1. Per germline, CDR1 KGHSH and CDR2 LQKENI. Trimming at V came to 6 bases and at J to 4 bases, leaving 9 bases not matched to a gene. The CDR3 sequence is 15 residues long. The CDR3 DNA is TGTGCCAGCTCGGGTCAGACAGGGGGATCCTATGGCTACACCTTC. Translation gives CASSGQTGGSYGYTF.

The gene calls are TRBV4-2 and TRBJ2-1; weak D call: TRBD2 (5 bases). The germline CDR1 and CDR2 sequences are LGHNA and YNFKEQ. The CDR3 has 15 amino acids. V lost 0 bases to trimming and J lost 6 bases, with 12 bases between them. The CDR3 reads CASSQDPSSGNEQFF. The DNA of the CDR3 is TGTGCCAGCAGCCAAGATCCTAGCTCTGGCAATGAGCAGTTCTTC.

The chain recombines TRBV6-5 with TRBJ2-7, with 9 bases identical to TRBD1. CDR3 length: 15 residues. V lost 6 bases and J lost 6; bases outside the gene matches: 12. Germline V CDR1 and CDR2: MNHEY, SVGAGI. The CDR3 DNA follows: TGTGCCAGCAGCGACCGCCCGGGACAGGGAGCCGAGCAGTACTTC. It specifies CASSDRPGQGAEQYF.

J is TRBJ1-3 and V is TRBV12-3 or TRBV12-4; D possibly corresponds to TRBD1 (5 bases). The CDR3 has 13 residues. The V gene lost 6 bases and the J gene lost 7 bases, with 13 bases spanning the gap. The CDR3 nucleotides read TGTGCCAGCAGCCCGACAGCGTACAACACCATATATTTT. It yields the protein CASSPTAYNTIYF.

In nucleotides, the CDR3 is TGCGCCAGCAGCTCGGGACAGGGAACCGGCTCCTATAATTCACCCCTCCACTTT. Protein product: CASSSGQGTGSYNSPLHF. This rearrangement joins TRBV5-1 to TRBJ1-6, with 9 bases matching TRBD1. After removal of 3 bases from V and 0 bases from J, the junction contained 7 bases not matched to a gene. CDR3 length: 18 amino acids. The germline gives CDR1 SGHRS, CDR2 YFSETQ. The full variable domain, completed using reference TRBV5-1 and TRBJ1-6, is KAGVTQTPRYLIKTRGQQVTLSCSPISGHRSVSWYQQTPGQGLQFLFEYFSETQRNKGNFPGRFSGRQFSNSRSEMNVSTLELGDSALYLCASSSGQGTGSYNSPLHFGNGTRLTVT.

This clone was observed a single time. This chain links TRBV11-2 with TRBJ2-7; 7 bases match TRBD2. CDR3 length: 14 residues. The germline V gene encodes CDR1 SGHAT and CDR2 FQNNGV. The J segment lost 6 bases and the V segment lost 1 base, leaving 6 bases of the junction unmatched. This chain's CDR3 is CASSLGGGRGEQYF. CDR3 bases: TGTGCCAGCAGCTTAGGCGGGGGACGGGGCGAGCAGTACTTC.

The V gene is TRBV7-2, the J gene TRBJ2-3, with TRBD2 identical over 12 bases. Per the germline V gene, CDR1 is SGHTA and CDR2 is FQGNSA. CDR3 length equals 17 residues. With V trimmed by 0 bases and J by 7 bases, 8 bases remained unmatched. This CDR3 reads CASSLAPGLAGGHTQYF. CDR3 sequence (DNA): TGTGCCAGCAGCTTAGCCCCAGGGCTAGCGGGGGGGCATACGCAGTATTTT. The variable domain in full, completed from reference TRBV7-2 and TRBJ2-3, reads GAGVSQSPSNKVTEKGKDVELRCDPISGHTALYWYRQSLGQGLEFLIYFQGNSAPDKSGLPSDRFSAERTGGSVSTLTIQRTQQEDSAVYLCASSLAPGLAGGHTQYFGPGTRLTVL.

V gene TRBV5-1 combines with J gene TRBJ2-7, with TRBD1 matching 7 bases. CDR3 length equals 13 residues. Germline V gene lookup returns CDR1 SGHRS and CDR2 YFSETQ. The junction had 3 bases not matched to a gene; V was cut back by 4 bases and J by 2 bases. The CDR3 loop reads CASSDRVPYEQYF. The CDR3 DNA follows: TGCGCCAGCAGCGACAGGGTCCCCTACGAGCAGTACTTC.

This clone has just a few counts. This chain links TRBV19 with TRBJ2-4, with 8 bases matching TRBD1. From germline, CDR1 is LNHDA and CDR2 SQIVND (reference sequence). The CDR3 is 12 residues long. V lost 10 bases to trimming and J lost 6 bases; unmatched junction nucleotides: 5. Here the CDR3 reads CATSTGVNIQYF. The CDR3 nucleotides read TGTGCCACTTCGACAGGGGTAAACATTCAGTACTTC.

This sequence joins TRBV28 and TRBJ1-2; unclear D gene. Germline CDR1 is MDHEN and CDR2 is SYDVKM. This CDR3 has 12 amino acids. The V gene lost 3 bases and the J gene lost 4 bases, with 6 bases spanning the gap. The CDR3 nucleotides are TGTGCCAGCAGTTTCGAAGCCTATGGCTACACCTTC. This encodes CASSFEAYGYTF.

This chain links TRBV5-1 with TRBJ2-7, with 10 bases fitting TRBD1. Germline CDR1 SGHRS, CDR2 YFSETQ. The CDR3 runs 16 residues. V gave up 4 bases and J gave up 3 bases; unmatched junction bases: 10. The CDR3 DNA sequence: TGCGCCAGCAGCGCCCCGGGACAGGGGAATCTCTACGAGCAGTACTTC. It encodes CASSAPGQGNLYEQYF.

The chain links TRBV7-8 to TRBJ1-5; 7 positions agree with TRBD1. J gave up 6 bases and V 1 base, and 6 bases lay outside the gene matches. The V gene's germline CDR1 is SGHVS and CDR2 FQNEAQ. This CDR3 has 15 amino acids. DNA of the CDR3: TGTGCCAGCAGCTTAGGAGGGGGCCGCCTTCAGCCCCAGCATTTT. It encodes CASSLGGGRLQPQHF.

The V gene is TRBV18, the J gene TRBJ2-5; D remains ambiguous. This CDR3 comprises 16 residues. Germline V gene data show CDR1 as KGHSH and CDR2 as LQKENI. Trimming took 0 bases from V and 5 from J, leaving 16 bases between them. The CDR3 here is CASSPPYTAAGETQYF. The CDR3, as DNA: TGTGCCAGCTCACCACCCTATACGGCGGCCGGTGAGACCCAGTACTTC.

The chain couples TRBV2 to TRBJ2-2; possibly TRBD2 for D (7 bases). There are 14 residues in the CDR3. Between the trimmed V and J ends, which lost 7 bases and 6 bases, there was a span of 15 bases. The germline CDR1 and CDR2 sequences are SNHLY and FYNNEI. CDR3 sequence: CASIIGGPAGELFF. The CDR3 DNA reads as TGTGCCAGCATAATCGGGGGGCCGGCCGGGGAGCTGTTTTTT.